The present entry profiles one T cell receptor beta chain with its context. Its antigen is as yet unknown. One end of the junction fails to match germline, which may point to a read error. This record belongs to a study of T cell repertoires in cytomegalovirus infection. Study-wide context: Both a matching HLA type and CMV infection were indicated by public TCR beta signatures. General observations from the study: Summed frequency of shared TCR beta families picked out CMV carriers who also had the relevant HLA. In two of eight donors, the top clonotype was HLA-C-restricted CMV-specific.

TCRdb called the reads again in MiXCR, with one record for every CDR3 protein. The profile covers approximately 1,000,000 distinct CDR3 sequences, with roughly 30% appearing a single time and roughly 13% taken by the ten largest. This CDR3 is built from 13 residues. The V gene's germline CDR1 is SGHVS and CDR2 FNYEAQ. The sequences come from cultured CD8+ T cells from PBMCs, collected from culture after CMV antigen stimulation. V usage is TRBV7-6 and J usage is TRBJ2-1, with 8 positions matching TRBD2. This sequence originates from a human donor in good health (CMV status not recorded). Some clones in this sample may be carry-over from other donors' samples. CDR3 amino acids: CASRAGEYNEQFF. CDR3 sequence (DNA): TGTGCTAGCAGAGCGGGGGAATACAATGAGCAGTTCTTC.